Listed below are T cell receptor beta chains from one sample, sequenced in a study of T cells in Graves' hyperthyroidism and ophthalmopathy. A single record per CDR3 protein comes from TCRdb applying MiXCR to the multiplex PCR reads. The table lists hundreds of thousands of distinct CDR3 sequences, roughly 46% of them singletons, with 7% to 7.5% in the top ten. Sequenced sample: peripheral blood or thyroid tissue (not recorded which). All receptors come from an adult man with Graves' disease, either hyperthyroidism or ophthalmopathy (not recorded which). Both conserved end residues are part of each CDR3. The D gene is left open where the match is weak. Clone size is shown for a subset of rows, as once, few, many or a class of expanded clone.

abundance: -; j_gene: TRBJ2-3; v_gene: TRBV2; d_gene: -; CDR3nt: TGTGCCAGCTCCCCCCAGCGCATCGATACGCAGTATTTT; CDR3aa: CASSPQRIDTQYF
abundance: -; j_gene: TRBJ2-5; v_gene: TRBV20-1; d_gene: -; CDR3nt: TGCAGTGCCGGGCCCTCCGAAGAGACCCAGTACTTC; CDR3aa: CSAGPSEETQYF
abundance: -; j_gene: TRBJ1-5; v_gene: TRBV20-1; d_gene: -; CDR3nt: TGCAGTGCCCCGGGACCCCCCTCGGGGAGCAATCAGCCCCAGCATTTT; CDR3aa: CSAPGPPSGSNQPQHF
abundance: -; j_gene: TRBJ2-7; v_gene: TRBV6-6; d_gene: TRBD1; CDR3nt: TGTGCCGGTGGACAGGCATACTCCTACGAGCAGTACTTC; CDR3aa: CAGGQAYSYEQYF
abundance: -; j_gene: TRBJ1-2; v_gene: TRBV19; d_gene: -; CDR3nt: TGTGCCAGTAGTATAGGATCAAAGCCGTCCCACTATGGCTACACCTTC; CDR3aa: CASSIGSKPSHYGYTF
abundance: -; j_gene: TRBJ2-5; v_gene: TRBV20-1; d_gene: TRBD2; CDR3nt: TGCAGTGCTAGAGCCACTGGACTAGCGGAACAAGAGACCCAGTACTTC; CDR3aa: CSARATGLAEQETQYF
abundance: -; j_gene: TRBJ1-1; v_gene: TRBV6-6; d_gene: -; CDR3nt: TGTGCCAGCAGTGAAGAGGGAAAGGGCACTGAAGCTTTCTTT; CDR3aa: CASSEEGKGTEAFF
abundance: many; j_gene: TRBJ2-5; v_gene: TRBV2; d_gene: -; CDR3nt: TGTGCCAGCAGCGTGGGACGGTCACAGGAGACCCAGTACTTC; CDR3aa: CASSVGRSQETQYF
abundance: -; j_gene: TRBJ1-3; v_gene: TRBV20-1; d_gene: -; CDR3nt: TGCAGTGGACACCGGGGGTACTCTGGAAACACCATATATTTT; CDR3aa: CSGHRGYSGNTIYF
abundance: -; j_gene: TRBJ1-5; v_gene: TRBV2; d_gene: -; CDR3nt: TGTGCCAGCAGTGAATTAAGGACACTCCGGGATATTGGCAATCAGCCCCAGCATTTT; CDR3aa: CASSELRTLRDIGNQPQHF
abundance: few; j_gene: TRBJ1-5; v_gene: TRBV7-9; d_gene: TRBD1; CDR3nt: TGTGCCAGCAGCTTTCAGGGACAGAGCAATCAGCCCCAGCATTTT; CDR3aa: CASSFQGQSNQPQHF
abundance: many; j_gene: TRBJ2-7; v_gene: TRBV7-8; d_gene: -; CDR3nt: TGTGCCAGCAATCCAGGCCCGGGTTACGAGCAGTACTTC; CDR3aa: CASNPGPGYEQYF
abundance: many; j_gene: TRBJ2-7; v_gene: TRBV7-9; d_gene: TRBD1; CDR3nt: TGTGCCAGCAGCTTAATTGGACAGGGATACGAGCAGTACTTC; CDR3aa: CASSLIGQGYEQYF
abundance: -; j_gene: TRBJ1-2; v_gene: TRBV12-3/TRBV12-4; d_gene: TRBD1; CDR3nt: TGTGCCAGCAGTTACGACAGGGGGCAAGGCTACACCTTC; CDR3aa: CASSYDRGQGYTF
abundance: -; j_gene: TRBJ2-7; v_gene: TRBV25-1; d_gene: TRBD1; CDR3nt: TGTGCTAGTAACAGGGGGAACTACGAGCAGTACTTC; CDR3aa: CASNRGNYEQYF
abundance: -; j_gene: TRBJ2-6; v_gene: TRBV5-1; d_gene: -; CDR3nt: TGCGCCAGCAGCCACCCGGACGGTGCCTACGTCCTGACTTTC; CDR3aa: CASSHPDGAYVLTF
abundance: -; j_gene: TRBJ1-1; v_gene: TRBV7-2; d_gene: TRBD1; CDR3nt: TGTGCCAGCGGAGCGTCAGGGGGGTACCCTGAAGCTTTCTTT; CDR3aa: CASGASGGYPEAFF
abundance: -; j_gene: TRBJ1-4; v_gene: TRBV7-8; d_gene: -; CDR3nt: TGTGCCAGCAGCTTCGGACAGCCCGAAAAACTGTTTTTT; CDR3aa: CASSFGQPEKLFF
abundance: -; j_gene: TRBJ2-5; v_gene: TRBV29-1; d_gene: TRBD1; CDR3nt: TGCAGCGTGAAAACTCCGGGACAGATCCAAGAGACCCAGTACTTC; CDR3aa: CSVKTPGQIQETQYF
abundance: -; j_gene: TRBJ2-3; v_gene: TRBV2; d_gene: -; CDR3nt: TGTGCCAGCAGTGAAGGCGTACGGGGAAGCACAGATACGCAGTATTTT; CDR3aa: CASSEGVRGSTDTQYF
abundance: few; j_gene: TRBJ2-7; v_gene: TRBV7-9; d_gene: -; CDR3nt: TGTGCCAGCGGACCTTTGGGAAGGGTCGAGCAGTACTTC; CDR3aa: CASGPLGRVEQYF
abundance: few; j_gene: TRBJ1-3; v_gene: TRBV5-1; d_gene: -; CDR3nt: TGCGCCAGCAGCTTGACCGGACAGCTACAACTCCCTGGAAACACCATATATTTT; CDR3aa: CASSLTGQLQLPGNTIYF
abundance: few; j_gene: TRBJ1-1; v_gene: TRBV19; d_gene: -; CDR3nt: TGTGCCAGTAGGGCAGGGGAGAACACTGAAGCTTTCTTT; CDR3aa: CASRAGENTEAFF
abundance: -; j_gene: TRBJ1-1; v_gene: TRBV2; d_gene: -; CDR3nt: TGTGCCAGCACATTGGACACGAGCAACGGAGGCACTGAAGCTTCCTTT; CDR3aa: CASTLDTSNGGTEASF
abundance: -; j_gene: TRBJ1-1; v_gene: TRBV20-1; d_gene: TRBD1; CDR3nt: TGCAGTGCTAGTTGGACAGGTAACACTGAAGCTTTCTTT; CDR3aa: CSASWTGNTEAFF
abundance: -; j_gene: TRBJ1-2; v_gene: TRBV5-1; d_gene: -; CDR3nt: TGCGCCAGCAGCTTGGAAGGACAGAACTATGGCTTCACCTTC; CDR3aa: CASSLEGQNYGFTF
abundance: -; j_gene: TRBJ1-6; v_gene: TRBV20-1; d_gene: -; CDR3nt: TGCAGTGCTTGGGCGACGGGGTACCTCTATAATTCACCCCTCCACTTT; CDR3aa: CSAWATGYLYNSPLHF
abundance: -; j_gene: TRBJ1-1; v_gene: TRBV7-1; d_gene: TRBD1; CDR3nt: TGTGCCAGCAGCTCCCTTTTACCGACAGGGCAGATGAACGCTGAAGCTTTCTTT; CDR3aa: CASSSLLPTGQMNAEAFF
abundance: -; j_gene: TRBJ1-1; v_gene: TRBV10-2; d_gene: -; CDR3nt: TGCGTCAGCAGTGTGGCAGGTGGCACTGAAGCTTTCTTT; CDR3aa: CVSSVAGGTEAFF
abundance: -; j_gene: TRBJ1-5; v_gene: TRBV5-1; d_gene: -; CDR3nt: TGCGCCAGCAGCTTGACAGGGAAGAGCAATCAGCCCCAGCATTTT; CDR3aa: CASSLTGKSNQPQHF
abundance: many; j_gene: TRBJ2-7; v_gene: TRBV29-1; d_gene: TRBD2; CDR3nt: TGCAGCGCTAGGGAGGGTCGGGAGCAGTACTTC; CDR3aa: CSAREGREQYF
abundance: many; j_gene: TRBJ2-5; v_gene: TRBV24-1; d_gene: TRBD1; CDR3nt: TGTGCCACCAGTGATTCGGGACAGGGGCAAGAGACCCAGTACTTC; CDR3aa: CATSDSGQGQETQYF
abundance: -; j_gene: TRBJ2-5; v_gene: TRBV7-9; d_gene: -; CDR3nt: TGTGTCAGCAGCTGGGCAGCGGGCGTCCAAGAGACCCAGTACTTC; CDR3aa: CVSSWAAGVQETQYF
abundance: few; j_gene: TRBJ1-5; v_gene: TRBV12-3/TRBV12-4; d_gene: -; CDR3nt: TGTGCCAGCAGTTTATGGTCGTGGAAAGACAATCAGCCCCAGCATTTT; CDR3aa: CASSLWSWKDNQPQHF
abundance: -; j_gene: TRBJ1-6; v_gene: TRBV5-4; d_gene: -; CDR3nt: TGTGCCAGCAGAAGGAGGGCGAGTGTCTATAATTCATCCCTCCACTTT; CDR3aa: CASRRRASVYNSSLHF
abundance: -; j_gene: TRBJ1-1; v_gene: TRBV20-1; d_gene: -; CDR3nt: TGCAGTGCGAGGGGGGGGGGTCGACAAAACACTGAAGCTTTCTTT; CDR3aa: CSARGGGRQNTEAFF
abundance: many; j_gene: TRBJ2-7; v_gene: TRBV7-8; d_gene: TRBD2; CDR3nt: TGTGCCAGCAGCTTAACCGGGACTAGCGTCTACGAGCAGTACTTC; CDR3aa: CASSLTGTSVYEQYF
abundance: -; j_gene: TRBJ1-2; v_gene: TRBV29-1; d_gene: TRBD1; CDR3nt: TGCAGCGTTGTAGGCCGGGACAGGGGTGGCTACACCTTC; CDR3aa: CSVVGRDRGGYTF
abundance: -; j_gene: TRBJ2-7; v_gene: TRBV11-1; d_gene: -; CDR3nt: TGTGCCAGTGGTACCAGGGGGGACTACGAGCAGTACTTC; CDR3aa: CASGTRGDYEQYF
abundance: -; j_gene: TRBJ2-7; v_gene: TRBV2; d_gene: -; CDR3nt: TGTGCCAGCATGAGTCAGGGATCCTACGAGCAGTACTTC; CDR3aa: CASMSQGSYEQYF
abundance: -; j_gene: TRBJ1-1; v_gene: TRBV5-1; d_gene: -; CDR3nt: TGCGCCAGCAGCTTGACAGGTAGCATGAACACTGAAGCTTTCTTT; CDR3aa: CASSLTGSMNTEAFF
abundance: many; j_gene: TRBJ1-1; v_gene: TRBV11-2; d_gene: -; CDR3nt: TGTGCCAGCAGCCCAGGCATTCCAAGAGCTTTCTTT; CDR3aa: CASSPGIPRAFF
abundance: -; j_gene: TRBJ1-1; v_gene: TRBV29-1; d_gene: -; CDR3nt: TGCAGCGCCGTGGGGGACCTGAACACTGAAGCTTTCTTT; CDR3aa: CSAVGDLNTEAFF
abundance: many; j_gene: TRBJ1-2; v_gene: TRBV7-2; d_gene: -; CDR3nt: TGTGCCAGCAGCTCGGACTGGGCTTCTGGCTACACCTTC; CDR3aa: CASSSDWASGYTF
abundance: -; j_gene: TRBJ1-6; v_gene: TRBV10-3; d_gene: TRBD1; CDR3nt: TGTGCCACCGGGGACAGGGAGGTATCACCCCTCCACTTT; CDR3aa: CATGDREVSPLHF
abundance: -; j_gene: TRBJ2-7; v_gene: TRBV29-1; d_gene: TRBD2; CDR3nt: TGCAGCGCCTCTAGCGGGAGGTCCTTCGAGCAGTACTTC; CDR3aa: CSASSGRSFEQYF
abundance: -; j_gene: TRBJ2-7; v_gene: TRBV7-9; d_gene: TRBD2; CDR3nt: TGTGCCAGCAGCTTAGCGGCGGGAGGGGGCTACGAGCAGTACTTC; CDR3aa: CASSLAAGGGYEQYF
abundance: -; j_gene: TRBJ1-5; v_gene: TRBV2; d_gene: -; CDR3nt: TGTGCCAGCTCACCGGGTTCGGGGGCGGTTCAGCCCCAGCATTTT; CDR3aa: CASSPGSGAVQPQHF
abundance: few; j_gene: TRBJ2-5; v_gene: TRBV6-4; d_gene: TRBD1; CDR3nt: TGTGCCAGCAGGGGGAACAGGGGCCCCCAAGAGACCCAGTACTTC; CDR3aa: CASRGNRGPQETQYF